A selection of T cell receptor beta chains follows, all from one sample in a study of OX40 agonist ivuxolimab in advanced cancers. Libraries were prepared by immunoSEQ multiplex PCR; TCRdb keeps only in-frame clonotypes and omits some of them. The data show tens of thousands of clones, around nine tenths seen once. The specimen was CD4+ or CD8+ T cells sorted from blood, collected in a trial of the OX40 agonist ivuxolimab. These receptors all stem from an adult with an advanced solid tumor such as melanoma, head and neck, liver or kidney cancer. Each CDR3 is given with its conserved first and last residue. Each record gives: CDR3 protein, CDR3 DNA, V gene, clone size, J gene, D gene. A D gene is named only where the DNA matches it firmly. Clone size, where shown, is once, few, many, or a class for clones that have expanded.

CDR3 protein: CASSQRLAMQETQYF
CDR3 DNA: TGTGCCAGCAGCCAGAGACTAGCAATGCAAGAGACCCAGTACTTC
V gene: TRBV7-9
clone size: -
J gene: TRBJ2-5
D gene: TRBD2

CDR3 protein: CATEGGSLYEQYF
CDR3 DNA: TGTGCCACCGAGGGAGGGAGTCTCTACGAGCAGTACTTC
V gene: TRBV10-3
clone size: -
J gene: TRBJ2-7
D gene: TRBD2

CDR3 protein: CAIRPGGGEKLFF
CDR3 DNA: TGTGCCATCAGGCCCGGAGGAGGAGAAAAACTGTTTTTT
V gene: TRBV10-3
clone size: -
J gene: TRBJ1-4
D gene: -

CDR3 protein: CSRSAYSNQPQHF
CDR3 DNA: TGTTCCCGGAGTGCCTATAGCAATCAGCCCCAGCATTTT
V gene: TRBV9
clone size: few
J gene: TRBJ1-5
D gene: -

CDR3 protein: CAWSDGGTGYNQPQHF
CDR3 DNA: TGTGCCTGGAGCGACGGGGGGACAGGGTACAATCAGCCCCAGCATTTT
V gene: TRBV30
clone size: -
J gene: TRBJ1-5
D gene: TRBD1

CDR3 protein: CASSPPHHGTEQYF
CDR3 DNA: TGTGCCAGCTCACCACCACATCACGGGACCGAGCAGTACTTC
V gene: TRBV18
clone size: -
J gene: TRBJ2-7
D gene: -

CDR3 protein: CASSGGTAVARSTDTQYF
CDR3 DNA: TGTGCCAGCAGTGGTGGGACAGCGGTTGCGAGAAGCACAGATACGCAGTATTTT
V gene: TRBV25-1
clone size: -
J gene: TRBJ2-3
D gene: TRBD1

CDR3 protein: CASSPRQGYNEQFF
CDR3 DNA: TGTGCCAGCTCACCACGGCAGGGATACAATGAGCAGTTCTTC
V gene: TRBV18
clone size: -
J gene: TRBJ2-1
D gene: -

CDR3 protein: CATGTSGRASEQFF
CDR3 DNA: TGCGCCACTGGGACTAGCGGGAGGGCGAGTGAGCAGTTCTTC
V gene: TRBV10-2
clone size: -
J gene: TRBJ2-1
D gene: TRBD2

CDR3 protein: CASSSSSGGSYEQYF
CDR3 DNA: TGTGCCAGTAGTAGCTCCTCCGGGGGATCCTACGAGCAGTACTTC
V gene: TRBV19
clone size: -
J gene: TRBJ2-7
D gene: -

CDR3 protein: CASSPQLRSGNTIYF
CDR3 DNA: TGTGCCAGCAGCCCCCAACTTCGCTCTGGAAACACCATATATTTT
V gene: TRBV13
clone size: -
J gene: TRBJ1-3
D gene: -

CDR3 protein: CASRDRASTEAFF
CDR3 DNA: TGTGCCAGCAGGGACAGGGCCAGCACTGAAGCTTTCTTT
V gene: TRBV6-5
clone size: -
J gene: TRBJ1-1
D gene: TRBD1

CDR3 protein: CASSLGGVGLGPNEQFF
CDR3 DNA: TGTGCCAGCAGCTTAGGAGGTGTAGGACTAGGCCCCAATGAGCAGTTCTTC
V gene: TRBV11-2
clone size: -
J gene: TRBJ2-1
D gene: TRBD2

CDR3 protein: CASSQQGLEKLFF
CDR3 DNA: TGCGCCAGCAGCCAGCAGGGGCTTGAAAAACTGTTTTTT
V gene: TRBV4-1
clone size: -
J gene: TRBJ1-4
D gene: -

CDR3 protein: CASSSGGASSSYNEQFF
CDR3 DNA: TGTGCCAGCAGCTCGGGCGGGGCCAGTAGCTCCTACAATGAGCAGTTCTTC
V gene: TRBV7-3
clone size: -
J gene: TRBJ2-1
D gene: -

CDR3 protein: CASRLRGHGDTQYF
CDR3 DNA: TGTGCAAGTCGCTTACGGGGTCACGGAGATACGCAGTATTTT
V gene: TRBV12-2
clone size: -
J gene: TRBJ2-3
D gene: -

CDR3 protein: CASSESGGTEAFF
CDR3 DNA: TGCGCCAGCAGTGAGTCGGGAGGAACTGAAGCTTTCTTT
V gene: TRBV10-1
clone size: -
J gene: TRBJ1-1
D gene: -

CDR3 protein: CATQTPQGTQYF
CDR3 DNA: TGTGCCACCCAGACACCCCAGGGGACCCAGTACTTC
V gene: TRBV5-5
clone size: -
J gene: TRBJ2-5
D gene: -

CDR3 protein: CASSLPQTNTGELFF
CDR3 DNA: TGTGCCAGCAGCTTGCCCCAGACGAACACCGGGGAGCTGTTTTTT
V gene: TRBV5-6
clone size: -
J gene: TRBJ2-2
D gene: -

CDR3 protein: CASSLGHGDTDTQYF
CDR3 DNA: TGTGCCAGCAGCTTGGGGCACGGGGACACAGATACGCAGTATTTT
V gene: TRBV5-6
clone size: -
J gene: TRBJ2-3
D gene: -

CDR3 protein: CASSPVATRAKNIQYF
CDR3 DNA: TGTGCCAGTAGTCCGGTGGCCACTCGAGCCAAAAACATTCAGTACTTC
V gene: TRBV19
clone size: few
J gene: TRBJ2-4
D gene: -

CDR3 protein: CASSLNPGTKGEQFF
CDR3 DNA: TGTGCCAGCAGCTTAAATCCCGGGACTAAGGGTGAGCAGTTCTTC
V gene: TRBV7-3
clone size: -
J gene: TRBJ2-1
D gene: TRBD2

CDR3 protein: CASSEGGRGYLRYSNQPQHF
CDR3 DNA: TGTGCCAGCAGTGAAGGGGGCAGGGGGTACCTAAGATATAGCAATCAGCCCCAGCATTTT
V gene: TRBV6-1
clone size: -
J gene: TRBJ1-5
D gene: TRBD1

CDR3 protein: CASSETATDTQYF
CDR3 DNA: TGCGCCAGCAGTGAGACCGCCACAGATACGCAGTATTTT
V gene: TRBV10-1
clone size: -
J gene: TRBJ2-3
D gene: -

CDR3 protein: CASSERAQGGTYNEQFF
CDR3 DNA: TGTGCCAGCAGTGAAAGAGCCCAGGGAGGAACGTACAATGAGCAGTTCTTC
V gene: TRBV2
clone size: -
J gene: TRBJ2-1
D gene: -

CDR3 protein: CASSPGQGLSGANVLTF
CDR3 DNA: TGTGCTAGCAGCCCCGGACAGGGCCTCTCTGGGGCCAACGTCCTGACTTTC
V gene: TRBV7-7
clone size: -
J gene: TRBJ2-6
D gene: TRBD1

CDR3 protein: CASSPGQALTSTNEKLFF
CDR3 DNA: TGTGCCAGCAGCCCGGGACAGGCCTTGACCTCAACTAATGAAAAACTGTTTTTT
V gene: TRBV5-4
clone size: -
J gene: TRBJ1-4
D gene: TRBD1

CDR3 protein: CASSQLGGVSGEQFF
CDR3 DNA: TGTGCCAGCAGCCAACTAGGGGGCGTATCTGGTGAGCAGTTCTTC
V gene: TRBV14
clone size: -
J gene: TRBJ2-1
D gene: TRBD1

CDR3 protein: CASSPRRVNTEAFF
CDR3 DNA: TGTGCCAGCAGCCCCCGGAGAGTGAACACTGAAGCTTTCTTT
V gene: TRBV6-5
clone size: -
J gene: TRBJ1-1
D gene: -

CDR3 protein: CASSLSWERETQYF
CDR3 DNA: TGTGCCAGCAGCTTGTCTTGGGAGAGAGAGACCCAGTACTTC
V gene: TRBV27
clone size: -
J gene: TRBJ2-5
D gene: -

CDR3 protein: CASSSDRVSTEAFF
CDR3 DNA: TGTGCCAGCAGTTCGGACAGGGTATCCACTGAAGCTTTCTTT
V gene: TRBV27
clone size: -
J gene: TRBJ1-1
D gene: TRBD1

CDR3 protein: CASSLGRRPNTEAFF
CDR3 DNA: TGTGCCAGCAGCCTCGGACGGAGACCGAACACTGAAGCTTTCTTT
V gene: TRBV7-9
clone size: -
J gene: TRBJ1-1
D gene: -

CDR3 protein: CASSGVGGRTEAFF
CDR3 DNA: TGTGCCAGCAGTGGGGTCGGGGGCCGCACTGAAGCTTTCTTT
V gene: TRBV27
clone size: -
J gene: TRBJ1-1
D gene: -

CDR3 protein: CASRVAGGPYEQYF
CDR3 DNA: TGTGCCAGTAGGGTAGCGGGAGGGCCCTACGAGCAGTACTTC
V gene: TRBV19
clone size: -
J gene: TRBJ2-7
D gene: TRBD2

CDR3 protein: CASINPTGTPSCSGNTIYF
CDR3 DNA: TGTGCCAGCATCAATCCTACCGGGACACCAAGTTGCTCTGGAAACACCATATATTTT
V gene: TRBV13
clone size: -
J gene: TRBJ1-3
D gene: -

CDR3 protein: CASSLRAGATGELFF
CDR3 DNA: TGTGCCAGCAGTTTAAGGGCGGGGGCCACCGGGGAGCTGTTTTTT
V gene: TRBV27
clone size: -
J gene: TRBJ2-2
D gene: -

CDR3 protein: CASSPPTGIGYTF
CDR3 DNA: TGTGCCAGCTCACCACCGACGGGTATAGGCTACACCTTC
V gene: TRBV18
clone size: -
J gene: TRBJ1-2
D gene: -

CDR3 protein: CAWARRTGGADTQYF
CDR3 DNA: TGTGCCTGGGCCCGAAGGACAGGGGGGGCAGATACGCAGTATTTT
V gene: TRBV30
clone size: -
J gene: TRBJ2-3
D gene: TRBD1

CDR3 protein: CASQRYEQYF
CDR3 DNA: TGTGCCAGTCAACGCTACGAGCAGTACTTC
V gene: TRBV19
clone size: -
J gene: TRBJ2-7
D gene: -

CDR3 protein: CASSPGGGYEQYF
CDR3 DNA: TGTGCCAGCAGCCCGGGAGGGGGCTACGAGCAGTACTTC
V gene: TRBV5-4
clone size: -
J gene: TRBJ2-7
D gene: TRBD2

CDR3 protein: CASSRTNYQETQYF
CDR3 DNA: TGTGCCAGCAGCAGAACGAATTACCAAGAGACCCAGTACTTC
V gene: TRBV6-1
clone size: -
J gene: TRBJ2-5
D gene: -

CDR3 protein: CASSTRQGSSYEQYF
CDR3 DNA: TGTGCCAGTAGTACAAGACAGGGGTCCTCCTACGAGCAGTACTTC
V gene: TRBV19
clone size: -
J gene: TRBJ2-7
D gene: TRBD1

CDR3 protein: CASSLSRTGQAASTDTQYF
CDR3 DNA: TGTGCCAGCAGCTTATCACGTACGGGACAGGCCGCTAGCACAGATACGCAGTATTTT
V gene: TRBV7-9
clone size: -
J gene: TRBJ2-3
D gene: TRBD1

CDR3 protein: CASSPRTGYSNQPQHF
CDR3 DNA: TGTGCCAGCAGCCCCCGGACAGGCTATAGCAATCAGCCCCAGCATTTT
V gene: TRBV7-2
clone size: -
J gene: TRBJ1-5
D gene: TRBD1

CDR3 protein: CATRAGDYTGELFF
CDR3 DNA: TGTGCCACCAGGGCGGGGGACTATACCGGGGAGCTGTTTTTT
V gene: TRBV15
clone size: -
J gene: TRBJ2-2
D gene: TRBD2

CDR3 protein: CAGRGTGANVLTF
CDR3 DNA: TGTGCCGGAAGGGGCACTGGGGCCAACGTCCTGACTTTC
V gene: TRBV6-5
clone size: -
J gene: TRBJ2-6
D gene: -

CDR3 protein: CASSLGLGQETQYF
CDR3 DNA: TGTGCCAGCAGTTTAGGTTTGGGTCAAGAGACCCAGTACTTC
V gene: TRBV6-5
clone size: -
J gene: TRBJ2-5
D gene: -

CDR3 protein: CASSLTGSSSSYNEQFF
CDR3 DNA: TGTGCCAGCAGCTTAACAGGTTCTTCCAGCTCCTACAATGAGCAGTTCTTC
V gene: TRBV7-3
clone size: once
J gene: TRBJ2-1
D gene: -

CDR3 protein: CASSLELAWRETQYF
CDR3 DNA: TGTGCCAGCAGCTTAGAACTGGCCTGGCGGGAGACCCAGTACTTC
V gene: TRBV7-2
clone size: -
J gene: TRBJ2-5
D gene: -

CDR3 protein: CASSSGTSGSPLHF
CDR3 DNA: TGTGCCAGCAGCTCCGGGACCTCCGGTTCACCCCTCCACTTT
V gene: TRBV7-2
clone size: -
J gene: TRBJ1-6
D gene: -

CDR3 protein: CASSLAPGSSYNSPLHF
CDR3 DNA: TGTGCCAGCAGCTTAGCGCCTGGGAGCTCCTATAATTCACCCCTCCACTTT
V gene: TRBV7-9
clone size: -
J gene: TRBJ1-6
D gene: -

CDR3 protein: CASTGGRGEKLFF
CDR3 DNA: TGTGCCAGCACTGGTGGCAGGGGTGAAAAACTGTTTTTT
V gene: TRBV2
clone size: once
J gene: TRBJ1-4
D gene: -

CDR3 protein: CAISAAGGYEQYF
CDR3 DNA: TGTGCCATCAGCGCCGCAGGAGGCTACGAGCAGTACTTC
V gene: TRBV10-3
clone size: -
J gene: TRBJ2-7
D gene: -

CDR3 protein: CASSWGAYSPLHF
CDR3 DNA: TGTGCCAGCAGTTGGGGGGCGTATTCACCCCTCCACTTT
V gene: TRBV27
clone size: -
J gene: TRBJ1-6
D gene: -

CDR3 protein: CASSSQTGSYEQYF
CDR3 DNA: TGTGCCAGTAGTTCCCAGACAGGGAGTTACGAGCAGTACTTC
V gene: TRBV19
clone size: -
J gene: TRBJ2-7
D gene: TRBD1

CDR3 protein: CASSLGGHQGDGYTF
CDR3 DNA: TGTGCCAGCAGCTTAGGGGGCCACCAAGGGGATGGCTACACCTTC
V gene: TRBV11-2
clone size: -
J gene: TRBJ1-2
D gene: -